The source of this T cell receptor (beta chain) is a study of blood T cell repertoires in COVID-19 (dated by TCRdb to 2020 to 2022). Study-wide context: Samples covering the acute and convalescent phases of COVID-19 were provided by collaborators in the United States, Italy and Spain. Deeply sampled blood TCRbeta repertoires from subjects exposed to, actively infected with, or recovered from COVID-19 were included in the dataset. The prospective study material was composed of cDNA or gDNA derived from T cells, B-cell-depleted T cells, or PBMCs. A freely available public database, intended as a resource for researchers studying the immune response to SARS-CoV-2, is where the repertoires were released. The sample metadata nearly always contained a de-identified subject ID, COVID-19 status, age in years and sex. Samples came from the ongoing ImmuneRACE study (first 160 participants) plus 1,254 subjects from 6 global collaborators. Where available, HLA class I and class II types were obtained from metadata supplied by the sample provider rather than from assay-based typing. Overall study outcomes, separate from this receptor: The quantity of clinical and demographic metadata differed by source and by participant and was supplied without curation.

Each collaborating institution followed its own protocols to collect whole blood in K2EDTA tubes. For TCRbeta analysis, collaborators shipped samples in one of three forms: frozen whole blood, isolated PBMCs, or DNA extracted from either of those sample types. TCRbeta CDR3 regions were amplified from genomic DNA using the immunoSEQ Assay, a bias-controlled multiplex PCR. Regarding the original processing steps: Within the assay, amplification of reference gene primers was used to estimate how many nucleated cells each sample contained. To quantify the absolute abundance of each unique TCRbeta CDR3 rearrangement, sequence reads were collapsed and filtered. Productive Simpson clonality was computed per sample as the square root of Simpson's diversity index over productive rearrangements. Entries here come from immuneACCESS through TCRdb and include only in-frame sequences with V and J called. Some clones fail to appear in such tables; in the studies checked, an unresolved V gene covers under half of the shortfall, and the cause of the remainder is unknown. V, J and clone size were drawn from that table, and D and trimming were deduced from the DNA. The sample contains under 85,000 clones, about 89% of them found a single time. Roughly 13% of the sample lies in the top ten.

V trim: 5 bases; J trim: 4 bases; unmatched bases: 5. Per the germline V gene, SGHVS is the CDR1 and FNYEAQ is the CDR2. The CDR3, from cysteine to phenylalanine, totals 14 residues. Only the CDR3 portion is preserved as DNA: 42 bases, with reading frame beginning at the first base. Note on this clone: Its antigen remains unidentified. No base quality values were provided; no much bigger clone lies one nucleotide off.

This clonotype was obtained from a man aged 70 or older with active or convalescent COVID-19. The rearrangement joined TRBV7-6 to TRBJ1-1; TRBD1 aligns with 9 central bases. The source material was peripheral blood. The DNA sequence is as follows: TGTGCCAGCAGCCAACAGGGGGCAAGCACTGAAGCTTTCTTT. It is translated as CASSQQGASTEAFF.